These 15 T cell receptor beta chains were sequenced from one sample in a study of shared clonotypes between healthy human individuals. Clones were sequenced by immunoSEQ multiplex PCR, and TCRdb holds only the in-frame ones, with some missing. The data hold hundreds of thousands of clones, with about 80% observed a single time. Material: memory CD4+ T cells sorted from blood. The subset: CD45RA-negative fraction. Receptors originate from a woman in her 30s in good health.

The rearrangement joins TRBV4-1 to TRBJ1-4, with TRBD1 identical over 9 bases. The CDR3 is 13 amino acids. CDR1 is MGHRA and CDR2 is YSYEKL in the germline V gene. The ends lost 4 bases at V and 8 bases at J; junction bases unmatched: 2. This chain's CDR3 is CASSRQGVEKLFF. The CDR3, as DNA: TGCGCCAGCAGCCGACAGGGGGTGGAAAAACTGTTTTTT.

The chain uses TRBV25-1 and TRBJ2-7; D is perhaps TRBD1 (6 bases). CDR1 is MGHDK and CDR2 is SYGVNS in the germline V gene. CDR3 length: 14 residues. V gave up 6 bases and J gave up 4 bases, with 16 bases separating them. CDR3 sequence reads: CASRGDRNFYEQYF. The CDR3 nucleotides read TGTGCCAGCAGGGGAGACAGGAACTTTTACGAGCAGTACTTC.

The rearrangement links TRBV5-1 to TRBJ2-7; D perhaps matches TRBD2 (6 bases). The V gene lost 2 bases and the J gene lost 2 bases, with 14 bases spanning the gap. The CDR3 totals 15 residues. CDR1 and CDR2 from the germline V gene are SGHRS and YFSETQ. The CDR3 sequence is CASSLEPGLPYEQYF. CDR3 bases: TGCGCCAGCAGCTTAGAACCGGGACTCCCCTACGAGCAGTACTTC.

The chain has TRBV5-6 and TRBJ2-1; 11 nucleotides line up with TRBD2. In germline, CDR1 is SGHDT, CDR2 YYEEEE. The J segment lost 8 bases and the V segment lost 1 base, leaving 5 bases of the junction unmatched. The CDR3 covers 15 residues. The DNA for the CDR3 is TGTGCCAGCAGCTTGACGACTAGCGGGAAGGATGAGCAGTTCTTC. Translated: CASSLTTSGKDEQFF.

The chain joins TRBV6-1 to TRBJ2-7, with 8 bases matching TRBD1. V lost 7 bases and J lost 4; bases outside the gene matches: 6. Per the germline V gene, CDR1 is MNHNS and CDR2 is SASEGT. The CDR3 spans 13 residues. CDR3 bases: TGTGCCAGCATGAGGACAGGGTGGTACGAGCAGTACTTC. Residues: CASMRTGWYEQYF.

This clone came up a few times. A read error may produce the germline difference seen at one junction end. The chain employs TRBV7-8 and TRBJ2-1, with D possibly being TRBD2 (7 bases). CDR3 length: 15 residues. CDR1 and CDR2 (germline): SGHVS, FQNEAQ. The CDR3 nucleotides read TGTGCCAGCAGCCCAGGACTAGGGGGGTACAGTGAGCAGTTCTTC. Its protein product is CASSPGLGGYSEQFF.

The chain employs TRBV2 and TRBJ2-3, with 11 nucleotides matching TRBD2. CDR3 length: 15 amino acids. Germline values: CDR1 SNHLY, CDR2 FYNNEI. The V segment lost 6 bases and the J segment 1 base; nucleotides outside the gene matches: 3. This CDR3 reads CASSALAGGTDTQYF. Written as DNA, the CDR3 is TGTGCCAGCAGCGCACTAGCGGGGGGCACAGATACGCAGTATTTT.

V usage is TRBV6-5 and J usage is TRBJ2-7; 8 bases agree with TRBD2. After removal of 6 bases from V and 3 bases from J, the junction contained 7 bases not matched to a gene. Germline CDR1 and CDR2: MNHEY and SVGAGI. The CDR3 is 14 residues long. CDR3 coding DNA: TGTGCCAGCAGCCAACTAGCGGCTCACTACGAGCAGTACTTC. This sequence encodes CASSQLAAHYEQYF.

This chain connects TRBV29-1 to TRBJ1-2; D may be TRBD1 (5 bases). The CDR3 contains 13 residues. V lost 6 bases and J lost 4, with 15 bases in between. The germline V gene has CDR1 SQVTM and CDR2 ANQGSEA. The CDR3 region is CSVDRDAVYGYTF. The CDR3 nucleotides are TGCAGCGTCGACCGGGACGCAGTCTATGGCTACACCTTC. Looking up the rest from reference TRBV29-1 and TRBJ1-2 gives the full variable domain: SAVISQKPSRDICQRGTSLTIQCQVDSQVTMMFWYRQQPGQSLTLIATANQGSEATYESGFVIDKFPISRPNLTFSTLTVSNMSPEDSSIYLCSVDRDAVYGYTFGSGTRLTVV.

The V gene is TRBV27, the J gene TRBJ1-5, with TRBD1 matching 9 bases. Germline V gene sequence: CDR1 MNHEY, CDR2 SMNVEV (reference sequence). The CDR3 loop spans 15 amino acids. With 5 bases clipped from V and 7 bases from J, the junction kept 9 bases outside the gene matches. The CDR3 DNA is TGTGCCAGCAGTGCCCCGGGACAGGGAAAACAGCCCCAGCATTTT. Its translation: CASSAPGQGKQPQHF.

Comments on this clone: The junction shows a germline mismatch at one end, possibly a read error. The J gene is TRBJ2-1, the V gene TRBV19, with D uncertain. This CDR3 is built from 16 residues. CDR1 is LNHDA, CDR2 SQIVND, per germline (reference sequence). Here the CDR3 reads CASSLEPPMTYNEQFF. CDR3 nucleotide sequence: TGTGCCAGTAGTTTAGAACCCCCTATGACCTACAATGAGCAGTTCTTC.

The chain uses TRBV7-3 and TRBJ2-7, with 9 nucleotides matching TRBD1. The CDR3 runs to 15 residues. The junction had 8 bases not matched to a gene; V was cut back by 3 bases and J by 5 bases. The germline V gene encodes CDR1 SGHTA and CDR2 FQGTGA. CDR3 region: CASSLSSGTGNEQYF. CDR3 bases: TGTGCCAGCAGCTTGAGTTCCGGGACAGGGAACGAGCAGTACTTC.

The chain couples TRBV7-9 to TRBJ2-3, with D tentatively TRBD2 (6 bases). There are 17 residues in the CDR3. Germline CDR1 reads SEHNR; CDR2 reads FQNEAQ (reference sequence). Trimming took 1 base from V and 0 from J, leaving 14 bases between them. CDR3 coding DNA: TGTGCCAGCAGCTTAGGTCCCGGGACTGGGAGCACAGATACGCAGTATTTT. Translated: CASSLGPGTGSTDTQYF.

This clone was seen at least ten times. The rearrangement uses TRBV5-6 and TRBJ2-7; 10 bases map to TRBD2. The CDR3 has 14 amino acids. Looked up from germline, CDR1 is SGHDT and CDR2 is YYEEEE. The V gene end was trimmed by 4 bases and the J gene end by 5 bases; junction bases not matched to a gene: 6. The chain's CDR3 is CASSRRLAGDEQYF. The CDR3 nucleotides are TGTGCCAGCAGCCGGAGGCTAGCGGGAGACGAGCAGTACTTC. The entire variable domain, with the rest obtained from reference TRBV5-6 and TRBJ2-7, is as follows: DAGVTQSPTHLIKTRGQQVTLRCSPKSGHDTVSWYQQALGQGPQFIFQYYEEEERQRGNFPDRFSGHQFPNYSSELNVNALLLGDSALYLCASSRRLAGDEQYFGPGTRLTVT.

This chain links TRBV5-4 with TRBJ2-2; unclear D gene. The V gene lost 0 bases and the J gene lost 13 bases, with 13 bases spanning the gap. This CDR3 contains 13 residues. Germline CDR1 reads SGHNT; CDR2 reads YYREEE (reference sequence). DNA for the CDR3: TGTGCCAGCAGCTTGGTTGGCGGCCACGCGCTGTTTTTT. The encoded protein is CASSLVGGHALFF.